This T cell receptor (beta chain) stems from a study of PD-L1 blockade in urothelial cancer. The overall study: There were a median of approximately 150,000 T cells in blood samples.

Time point here: pretreatment peripheral blood. Patients had locally advanced or metastatic urothelial carcinoma. The repertoire was sequenced with immunoSEQ multiplex PCR; TCRdb's copy has only in-frame clones and lacks some. The repertoire has 90,000 to 100,000 clones, 85% to 90% of them found once; the top ten carry roughly 1.6%. The CDR3 spans 14 residues. Germline CDR1 KGHSH, CDR2 LQKENI. V lost 5 bases and J lost 4; bases outside the gene matches: 6. This specimen was PBMCs, taken around atezolizumab (anti-PD-L1) treatment. This receptor was identified in a man aged 55-75 years with urothelial cancer. V usage is TRBV18 and J usage is TRBJ1-1; 8 positions match TRBD1. DNA of the CDR3: TGTGCCAGCTCAAGAGATACAGGGGGCACTGAAGCTTTCTTT. It yields the protein CASSRDTGGTEAFF. Filled out from reference TRBV18 and TRBJ1-1, the complete variable domain reads NAGVMQNPRHLVRRRGQEARLRCSPMKGHSHVYWYRQLPEEGLKFMVYLQKENIIDESGMPKERFSAEFPKEGPSILRIQQVVRGDSAAYFCASSRDTGGTEAFFGQGTRLTVV.